This passage covers 3 T cell receptor beta chains from one sample sequenced in a study of blood T cell repertoires in COVID-19. Repertoires were generated with immunoSEQ multiplex PCR, while TCRdb's copy carries only in-frame clones and drops some. Of about 58,000 clones in the sample, approximately 80% were seen once. The sequencing input was peripheral blood. The receptors come from a man in his fifties or sixties with COVID-19, enrolled during active disease.

V and J are TRBV24-1 and TRBJ2-2; the D gene is possibly TRBD1 (5 bases). CDR3 length: 16 amino acids. Germline loops: CDR1 KGHDR, CDR2 SFDVKD. V shed 0 bases and J shed 6 bases, with 13 bases lying between them. The CDR3 DNA reads TGTGCCACCAGTGATTTGGTCAGGGCAGGGTCCGGGGAGCTGTTTTTT. It is translated as CATSDLVRAGSGELFF.

The chain employs TRBV19 and TRBJ1-2; 8 nucleotides align to TRBD1. This CDR3 spans 15 amino acids. V trimming: 4 bases; J trimming: 4 bases; junction bases outside the gene matches: 8. Germline CDR1 and CDR2: LNHDA and SQIVND (reference sequence). This chain's CDR3 is CASSTNRDRSYGYTF. The CDR3 DNA follows: TGTGCCAGTAGTACAAACCGGGACAGGAGCTATGGCTACACCTTC.

The CDR3, as DNA: TGTGCCAGCTCACCGTTGGGGACTGATACGCAGTATTTT. This sequence encodes CASSPLGTDTQYF. This chain connects TRBV18 to TRBJ2-3; D perhaps matches TRBD2 (6 bases). Trimming left V 3 bases short and J 6 bases short, with 10 bases between. The germline V gene has CDR1 KGHSH and CDR2 LQKENI. The CDR3 extends over 13 amino acids.